These 20 T cell receptor beta chains were sequenced from one sample in a study of CD8 T cells in Susac syndrome (dated by TCRdb to the late 2010s). The protocol used for the library was the immunoSEQ multiplex PCR assay. RNA was extracted using the RNeasy kit, and roughly 0.5 to 1 ug of the RNA was reverse transcribed with random hexamers. TCRdb applied fastp at Q25 and MiXCR to the public reads, then kept only in-frame beta chains. Merged by CDR3 protein, the rows form single entries marked with the most common genes and DNA. This sample lists a few hundred thousand distinct CDR3 sequences; around 90% were detected once. In total, the top ten clones hold approximately 0.13% of the sample. Sample: CD8+ T cells from PBMCs. Receptor source: a human donor with multiple sclerosis.

The V and J genes are TRBV5-1 and TRBJ2-3; TRBD1 agrees at 8 bases. CDR3 length: 15 residues. Trimming cost V 2 bases and J 3 bases; bases outside gene matches: 5. Germline V gene sequence: CDR1 SGHRS, CDR2 YFSETQ. This CDR3 is CASSLRDRTTDTQYF. CDR3 nucleotide sequence: TGCGCCAGCAGCTTACGGGACAGGACTACAGATACGCAGTATTTT. Variable domain in full (rest from reference TRBV5-1 and TRBJ2-3): KAGVTQTPRYLIKTRGQQVTLSCSPISGHRSVSWYQQTPGQGLQFLFEYFSETQRNKGNFPGRFSGRQFSNSRSEMNVSTLELGDSALYLCASSLRDRTTDTQYFGPGTRLTVL.

The chain is built from TRBV7-9 and TRBJ2-3; 7 bases are a match to TRBD2. With V trimmed by 5 bases and J by 7 bases, 9 bases remained unmatched. The CDR3 sequence is 14 residues long. CDR1 and CDR2 from the germline V gene are SEHNR and FQNEAQ (reference sequence). Here the CDR3 reads CASSDSGSVHTQYF. The CDR3 DNA is TGTGCCAGCAGCGATAGCGGGTCCGTTCATACGCAGTATTTT.

J is TRBJ2-7 and V is TRBV4-2; D is perhaps TRBD1 (5 bases). The CDR3 is made up of 18 amino acids. From germline, CDR1 is LGHNA and CDR2 YNFKEQ. The V and J ends lost 2 bases and 3 bases respectively, with 23 bases between them. As DNA, the CDR3 is TGTGCCAGCAGCCAACTACAGGCCTCTCGACCCGACTTCTACGAGCAGTACTTC. Amino acids: CASSQLQASRPDFYEQYF.

V is TRBV30 and J is TRBJ1-5; 9 bases are a match to TRBD1. The V gene end was trimmed by 8 bases and the J gene end by 5 bases; junction bases not matched to a gene: 13. In germline, CDR1 is GTSNPN, CDR2 SVGIG (reference sequence). CDR3 length: 15 amino acids. CDR3 sequence: CARPPGTGKDQPQHF. DNA for the CDR3: TGTGCCCGCCCGCCCGGGACAGGGAAAGATCAGCCCCAGCATTTT. Full variable domain (missing parts from reference TRBV30 and TRBJ1-5): SQTIHQWPATLVQPVGSPLSLECTVEGTSNPNLYWYRQAAGRGLQLLFYSVGIGQISSEVPQNLSASRPQDRQFILSSKKLLLSDSGFYLCARPPGTGKDQPQHFGDGTRLSIL.

The chain has TRBV7-8 and TRBJ2-3; 8 bases align to TRBD2. The CDR3 has 17 residues. The germline V gene encodes CDR1 SGHVS and CDR2 FQNEAQ. Germline trimming cut 7 bases from V and 4 bases from J; bases unmatched to any gene: 16. CDR3 region: CASTLPRAGVGADTQYF. CDR3 nucleotides: TGTGCCAGCACCCTACCCCGAGCGGGAGTTGGAGCAGATACGCAGTATTTT. Full variable domain (missing parts from reference TRBV7-8 and TRBJ2-3): GAGVSQSPRYKVAKRGQDVALRCDPISGHVSLFWYQQALGQGPEFLTYFQNEAQLDKSGLPSDRFFAERPEGSVSTLKIQRTQQEDSAVYLCASTLPRAGVGADTQYFGPGTRLTVL.

The rearrangement links TRBV19 to TRBJ2-7, with D perhaps matching TRBD1 or TRBD2 (6 bases each). V was clipped by 3 bases and J by 2 bases, with 11 bases between them. The CDR3 runs to 14 residues. Per the germline V gene, CDR1 is LNHDA and CDR2 is SQIVND (reference sequence). The CDR3 nucleotides are TGTGCCAGTAGTATGCGGGACACCGCCTACGAGCAGTACTTC. Translated, it gives CASSMRDTAYEQYF.

The V call is TRBV12-3 or TRBV12-4, the J call TRBJ1-5; no firm D call. V was cut by 2 bases and J by 5 bases, with 16 bases left in between. The CDR3 is 16 residues long. The CDR3 DNA follows: TGTGCCAGCAGTTTAAACGGGGTATCATGGGATCAGCCCCAGCATTTT. This sequence encodes CASSLNGVSWDQPQHF.

V gene TRBV14 combines with J gene TRBJ2-1; D not resolved. The germline gives CDR1 SGHDN, CDR2 FVKESK. The CDR3 is 22 residues long. V shed 1 base and J shed 0 bases, with 28 bases lying between them. The CDR3 spells CASSQAHWWQLIQSSSYNEQFF. In DNA, the CDR3 is TGTGCCAGCAGCCAAGCTCATTGGTGGCAGCTAATACAATCGAGCTCCTACAATGAGCAGTTCTTC.

The chain combines TRBV20-1 with TRBJ1-5; TRBD1 is a possible D gene (5 bases). The CDR3 sequence is 13 residues long. Trimming removed 7 bases from V and 2 bases from J, with 12 bases in between. Germline values: CDR1 DFQATT, CDR2 SNEGSKA (reference sequence). The CDR3 coding sequence is TGCAGTGGACAGTATGCAGGCAATCAGCCCCAGCATTTT. It yields the protein CSGQYAGNQPQHF.

This sequence joins TRBV12-3 or TRBV12-4 and TRBJ2-1, with 7 positions matching TRBD2. V dropped 7 bases and J dropped 8; count of bases not matched to a gene: 14. This CDR3 is built from 15 residues. Here the CDR3 reads CASTHGASGWDEQFF. The CDR3 bases are TGTGCCAGCACCCATGGGGCTAGCGGATGGGATGAGCAGTTCTTC.

The V call is TRBV19, the J call TRBJ2-2; a possible D gene is TRBD1 (5 bases). CDR3 size: 17 residues. Per germline, CDR1 LNHDA and CDR2 SQIVND (reference sequence). V was shortened by 2 bases and J by 7 bases, with 20 bases between the two germline ends. The CDR3 reads CASSIQAVAGMGGELFF. The CDR3 DNA follows: TGTGCCAGTAGTATACAAGCCGTGGCAGGGATGGGCGGGGAGCTGTTTTTT. Variable domain in full (rest from reference TRBV19 and TRBJ2-2): DGGITQSPKYLFRKEGQNVTLSCEQNLNHDAMYWYRQDPGQGLRLIYYSQIVNDFQKGDIAEGYSVSREKKESFPLTVTSAQKNPTAFYLCASSIQAVAGMGGELFFGEGSRLTVL.

This clonotype was counted once. The chain couples TRBV13 to TRBJ2-5, with D unresolved. CDR1 is PRHDT and CDR2 is FYEKMQ in the germline V gene (reference sequence). V was trimmed by 2 bases and J by 3 bases, leaving 16 bases between them. The CDR3 runs 16 residues. CDR3: CASSLYEDGFEETQYF. The CDR3 nucleotides read TGTGCCAGCAGCTTATATGAGGACGGGTTCGAAGAGACCCAGTACTTC. The full variable domain, completed using reference TRBV13 and TRBJ2-5, is AAGVIQSPRHLIKEKRETATLKCYPIPRHDTVYWYQQGPGQDPQFLISFYEKMQSDKGSIPDRFSAQQFSDYHSELNMSSLELGDSALYFCASSLYEDGFEETQYFGPGTRLLVL.

The chain has TRBV7-2 and TRBJ1-2, with D tentatively TRBD1 (5 bases). The CDR3 has 16 residues. The V gene's germline CDR1 is SGHTA and CDR2 FQGNSA. V was cut by 5 bases and J by 3 bases, with 19 bases left in between. The CDR3 loop is CASSMGPYQLDYGYTF. DNA of the CDR3: TGTGCCAGCAGCATGGGACCTTACCAATTAGACTATGGCTACACCTTC.

The CDR3 is CASSQEGGNTGELFF. The DNA for the CDR3 is TGCGCCAGCAGCCAAGAGGGGGGGAACACCGGGGAGCTGTTTTTT. The rearrangement joins TRBV4-1 to TRBJ2-2; TRBD2 might be the D (6 bases). V shed 0 bases and J shed 1 base, with 6 bases lying between them. Germline V gives CDR1 MGHRA, CDR2 YSYEKL. The CDR3 consists of 15 residues.

The sample holds a few counts of this clonotype. V is TRBV6-1 and J is TRBJ1-1; D may be TRBD1 (6 bases). V lost 6 bases to trimming and J lost 0 bases, with 14 bases between them. The germline gives CDR1 MNHNS, CDR2 SASEGT. CDR3 length equals 15 residues. The CDR3 bases are TGTGCCAGCAGCAATCAGGGGACCTTGAACACTGAAGCTTTCTTT. It codes for CASSNQGTLNTEAFF.

V gene TRBV2 combines with J gene TRBJ1-2, with no clear D. CDR1 SNHLY and CDR2 FYNNEI come from the germline V gene. V was trimmed by 0 bases and J by 1 base, leaving 12 bases between them. This CDR3 has 16 residues. The chain's CDR3 is CASSEAGRGRNYGYTF. CDR3 coding DNA: TGTGCCAGCAGTGAAGCGGGTAGAGGGCGTAACTATGGCTACACCTTC.

For this clonotype: The junction departs from germline at one end; a sequencing error may be responsible. The V call is TRBV27, the J call TRBJ2-4, with a tentative D call TRBD1 (5 bases). The CDR3 is made up of 16 amino acids. Germline V gives CDR1 MNHEY, CDR2 SMNVEV (reference sequence). CDR3 sequence reads: CARSLDRGLAKNIQYF. The CDR3 nucleotides are TGTGCCAGAAGTTTAGATAGGGGCCTAGCCAAAAACATTCAGTACTTC.

The CDR3 region is CASSYLGSLSYEQYF. CDR3 nucleotides: TGTGCCAGCAGTTACCTGGGGTCACTTTCCTACGAGCAGTACTTC. This rearrangement joins TRBV6-2 or TRBV6-3 to TRBJ2-7; no firm D call. The CDR3 is 15 residues long. Per germline, CDR1 MNHEY and CDR2 SVGEGT. V was trimmed by 2 bases and J by 1 base, leaving 12 bases between them.

This chain connects TRBV6-1 to TRBJ1-5, with TRBD1 matching 8 bases. The length of the CDR3 is 14 residues. V trimming: 7 bases; J trimming: 2 bases; junction bases outside the gene matches: 4. Germline V gene sequence: CDR1 MNHNS, CDR2 SASEGT. This CDR3 reads CASIVDRGNQPQHF. For the CDR3, the DNA is TGTGCCAGCATCGTGGACAGGGGCAATCAGCCCCAGCATTTT.

The J gene is TRBJ1-1, the V gene TRBV19; TRBD1 matches 8 bases. The CDR3 loop spans 15 amino acids. Germline CDR1 LNHDA, CDR2 SQIVND (reference sequence). The ends lost 5 bases at V and 6 bases at J; junction bases unmatched: 11. DNA for the CDR3: TGTGCCAGTAGTGAACGGACAGGGAATAGAGCTGAAGCTTTCTTT. It yields the protein CASSERTGNRAEAFF.